A selection of T cell receptor beta chains follows, all from one sample in a study of blood T cell repertoires in COVID-19. Clones were sequenced by immunoSEQ multiplex PCR, and TCRdb holds only the in-frame ones, with some missing. The sample has some 97,000 clones, roughly 87% seen once. The source material was peripheral blood. All receptors come from a man aged 30-40 years in a cohort sampled during active COVID-19. CDR3s include the opening cysteine and the closing phenylalanine or tryptophan. D genes are given only for firm matches. Where a row states a size, it is once, few, many or the class of an expanded clone; other rows omit it.

j_call | d_call | v_call | clone_size | cdr3_aa | cdr3_nt
TRBJ1-1 | TRBD1 | TRBV4-1 | few | CASSRGTGGATEAFF | TGCGCCAGCAGCCGAGGAACAGGGGGCGCCACTGAAGCTTTCTTT
TRBJ2-2 | - | TRBV5-1 | - | CVSSSLIRQTTGELFF | TGCGTCAGCAGCTCTTTAATCAGGCAGACCACCGGGGAGCTGTTTTTT
TRBJ2-7 | - | TRBV6-5 | - | CASSLTGEGYEQYF | TGTGCCAGCAGTCTGACAGGGGAGGGCTACGAGCAGTACTTC
TRBJ1-4 | - | TRBV7-2 | few | CASSQAGGQEKLFF | TGTGCCAGCAGCCAGGCGGGGGGTCAAGAAAAACTGTTTTTT
TRBJ2-7 | - | TRBV3-1/TRBV3-2 | - | CASSQGKASEQYF | TGTGCCAGCAGCCAAGGTAAAGCGTCCGAGCAGTACTTC
TRBJ2-5 | - | TRBV5-6 | - | CASSGAKGKETQYF | TGTGCCAGCAGCGGGGCCAAGGGGAAAGAGACCCAGTACTTC
TRBJ1-1 | TRBD1 | TRBV2 | - | CASYRGRDTEAFF | TGTGCCAGTTACAGGGGAAGAGACACTGAAGCTTTCTTT
TRBJ1-2 | TRBD1 | TRBV30 | - | CAWRERGRDYGYTF | TGTGCCTGGAGAGAGAGGGGGCGCGACTATGGCTACACCTTC
TRBJ1-4 | TRBD1 | TRBV7-9 | - | CASSWGQGVEKLFF | TGTGCCAGCAGCTGGGGCCAGGGGGTTGAAAAACTGTTTTTT
TRBJ1-2 | TRBD1 | TRBV7-9 | - | CASSIATGGGYGYTF | TGTGCCAGCAGCATAGCGACAGGGGGAGGCTATGGCTACACCTTC
TRBJ1-5 | - | TRBV5-5 | - | CASSLEGLSNQPQHF | TGTGCCAGCAGCTTGGAGGGGTTGAGCAATCAGCCCCAGCATTTT
TRBJ1-1 | TRBD1 | TRBV19 | few | CASSIDGGQGKGVNTEAFF | TGTGCCAGTAGTATAGATGGGGGACAGGGGAAAGGGGTGAACACTGAAGCTTTCTTT
TRBJ2-5 | TRBD2 | TRBV5-8 | - | CASSAEISSGGSKETQYF | TGTGCCAGCAGCGCGGAAATCTCTAGCGGGGGGTCGAAAGAGACCCAGTACTTC
TRBJ2-7 | TRBD1 | TRBV6-5 | - | CASSRTGSSYEQYF | TGTGCCAGCAGCCGGACAGGTAGCTCCTACGAGCAGTACTTC
TRBJ1-5 | - | TRBV6-2/TRBV6-3 | - | CASSYSFGGGGSNQPQHF | TGTGCCAGCAGTTACTCGTTCGGCGGGGGGGGAAGCAATCAGCCCCAGCATTTT
TRBJ2-6 | TRBD1 | TRBV9 | - | CASSSRQGSGANVLTF | TGTGCCAGCAGCTCCCGACAGGGCTCTGGGGCCAACGTCCTGACTTTC
TRBJ1-2 | TRBD1 | TRBV7-9 | - | CASSPLQGVGYTF | TGTGCCAGCAGCCCTCTACAGGGGGTTGGCTACACCTTC
TRBJ1-6 | - | TRBV9 | - | CASSVEMRVSNNSPLHF | TGTGCCAGCAGCGTAGAGATGCGGGTTAGTAATAATTCACCCCTCCACTTT
TRBJ2-5 | TRBD2 | TRBV7-6 | - | CASSSSSGGSQETQYF | TGTGCCAGCAGCTCCTCTAGCGGGGGCTCCCAAGAGACCCAGTACTTC
TRBJ1-2 | - | TRBV12-3/TRBV12-4 | - | CASSFKQGYGYTF | TGTGCCAGCAGTTTTAAACAGGGCTATGGCTACACCTTC
TRBJ1-1 | - | TRBV2 | once | CANRGDRYLQAFF | TGTGCCAACCGGGGGGACCGCTATCTGCAAGCTTTCTTT
TRBJ2-7 | TRBD1 | TRBV20-1 | - | CSASYRGREQYF | TGCAGTGCTAGTTACAGGGGGCGGGAGCAGTACTTC
TRBJ1-5 | - | TRBV5-4 | - | CASSRQPDQPQHF | TGTGCCAGCAGCCGACAGCCCGATCAGCCCCAGCATTTT
TRBJ2-7 | - | TRBV2 | few | CASRQGSYEQYF | TGTGCCAGCAGACAGGGATCCTACGAGCAGTACTTC
TRBJ1-4 | TRBD1 | TRBV6-5 | - | CASSSQGAGNEKLFF | TGTGCCAGCAGTTCGCAGGGGGCGGGTAATGAAAAACTGTTTTTT
TRBJ2-1 | TRBD1 | TRBV3-1/TRBV3-2 | - | CASSLPGQGNNEQFF | TGTGCCAGCAGCCTACCGGGACAGGGGAACAATGAGCAGTTCTTC
TRBJ2-7 | - | TRBV29-1 | - | CSVAIDRSTPQYF | TGCAGCGTCGCCATCGACAGGAGTACTCCGCAGTACTTC
TRBJ1-5 | - | TRBV21-1 | - | CASSNSGGAGQPQHF | TGTGCCAGCAGCAACTCAGGGGGCGCCGGGCAGCCCCAGCATTTT
TRBJ1-6 | - | TRBV5-5 | - | CASSGALQGSGSYNSPLHF | TGTGCCAGCAGCGGGGCCCTTCAGGGGTCGGGCTCCTATAATTCACCCCTCCACTTT
TRBJ2-3 | - | TRBV7-9 | - | CASQQVLTDTQYF | TGTGCCAGTCAACAGGTGTTAACAGATACGCAGTATTTT
TRBJ1-3 | - | TRBV7-2 | - | CASSLRESGNTIYF | TGTGCCAGCAGCTTACGAGAATCTGGAAACACCATATATTTT
TRBJ1-4 | - | TRBV6-8 | - | CASSWAGPDATNEKLFF | TGTGCCAGCAGTTGGGCAGGGCCAGATGCAACTAATGAAAAACTGTTTTTT
TRBJ2-1 | - | TRBV2 | few | CASSEEAIKSNEQFF | TGTGCCAGCAGTGAAGAAGCGATTAAGTCCAATGAGCAGTTCTTC
TRBJ1-4 | - | TRBV30 | - | CAWSPMNRDVEKLFF | TGTGCCTGGAGCCCGATGAACAGGGATGTTGAAAAACTGTTTTTT
TRBJ2-7 | TRBD1 | TRBV5-1 | - | CASSLTGDSYEQYF | TGCGCCAGCAGCTTGACAGGGGATAGCTACGAGCAGTACTTC
TRBJ1-4 | TRBD1 | TRBV7-9 | - | CASSLGRTGGLNEKLFF | TGTGCCAGCAGCTTAGGCCGGACAGGGGGCCTTAATGAAAAACTGTTTTTT